The 5 T cell receptor beta chains presented below share a single source sample, sequenced in a study of human T cells and chemical hapten exposure. MiXCR, applied by TCRdb to the RACE reads, yields one record per CDR3 protein. The data show some 170,000 distinct CDR3 sequences, 20% to 25% seen once. The sample's time point: patch test 1, 2 weeks after DPC sensitization. The sample's treatment: therapeutic diphenylcyclopropenone sensitization with weekly scalp DPC. Sequenced material: whole blood, taken in connection with sensitization to the hapten diphenylcyclopropenone (DPC). The receptor source for this set is a woman between 50 and 59 years old with alopecia areata. Some clones in this sample may be carry-over from other donors' samples.

This clonotype showed up just once. This chain joins TRBV6-2 or TRBV6-3 and TRBJ2-3, with 7 bases that match TRBD2. The CDR3 loop spans 15 amino acids. The J segment lost 4 bases and the V segment lost 2 bases, leaving 6 bases of the junction unmatched. Germline CDR1 reads MNHEY; CDR2 reads SVGEGT. CDR3 amino acids: CASSYSGKVPDTQYF. Here the CDR3 DNA reads TGTGCCAGCAGTTACAGCGGGAAGGTACCAGATACGCAGTATTTT.

This clonotype was observed a few times. The J gene is TRBJ1-1, the V gene TRBV20-1; a possible D gene is TRBD1 (5 bases). The CDR3 loop spans 13 amino acids. V lost 0 bases, J lost 12 bases, and 17 bases lay in between. Germline values: CDR1 DFQATT, CDR2 SNEGSKA (reference sequence). CDR3 loop: CSARDPEGKWTFF. The CDR3, as DNA: TGCAGTGCTAGAGATCCGGAGGGGAAGTGGACTTTCTTT.

This clonotype occurred a few times. J is TRBJ2-6 and V is TRBV10-3, with 8 bases that match TRBD1. Germline CDR1 and CDR2: ENHRY and SYGVKD. This CDR3 is built from 14 residues. After removal of 10 bases from V and 2 bases from J, the junction contained 4 bases not matched to a gene. CDR3 protein: CASRQGTGANVLTF. CDR3 nucleotides: TGTGCCAGCCGACAGGGGACTGGGGCCAACGTCCTGACTTTC.

The rearrangement links TRBV20-1 to TRBJ2-2; 9 bases fit TRBD2. Trimming at V came to 0 bases and at J to 6 bases, leaving 5 bases not matched to a gene. Per germline, CDR1 DFQATT and CDR2 SNEGSKA (reference sequence). This CDR3 region has 15 residues. The CDR3 nucleotides read TGCAGTGCTAGAGATAGGGTAGCGGGAGCCGGGGAGCTGTTTTTT. Translated, it gives CSARDRVAGAGELFF.

This clonotype was seen only a few times. The gene calls are TRBV20-1 and TRBJ2-2; D unresolved. From germline, CDR1 is DFQATT and CDR2 SNEGSKA (reference sequence). CDR3 length: 15 amino acids. V lost 3 bases and J 5 bases, leaving 16 bases between the germline ends. The CDR3: CSASSSEAATGELFF. The CDR3 nucleotides are TGCAGTGCTAGTTCAAGCGAAGCTGCGACCGGGGAGCTGTTTTTT.